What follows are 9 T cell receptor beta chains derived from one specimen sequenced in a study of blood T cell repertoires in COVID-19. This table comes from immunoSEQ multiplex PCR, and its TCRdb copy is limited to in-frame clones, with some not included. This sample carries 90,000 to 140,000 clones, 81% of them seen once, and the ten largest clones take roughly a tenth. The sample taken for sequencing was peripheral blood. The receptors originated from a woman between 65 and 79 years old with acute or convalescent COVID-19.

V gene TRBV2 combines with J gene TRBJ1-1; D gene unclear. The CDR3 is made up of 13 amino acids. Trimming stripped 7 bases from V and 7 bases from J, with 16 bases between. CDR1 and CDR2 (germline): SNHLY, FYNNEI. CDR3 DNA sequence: TGTGCCAGCATCCGGGCCCCGGGAGGTGAAGCTTTCTTT. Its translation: CASIRAPGGEAFF.

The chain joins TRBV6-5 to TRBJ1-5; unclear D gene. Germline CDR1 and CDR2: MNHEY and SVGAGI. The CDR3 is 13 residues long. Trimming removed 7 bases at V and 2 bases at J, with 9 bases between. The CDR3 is CASMGAGNQPQHF. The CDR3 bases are TGTGCCAGCATGGGAGCGGGCAATCAGCCCCAGCATTTT.

CDR3 amino acids: CASSLATGPYGYTF. The CDR3 region has the DNA TGCGCCAGCAGCTTGGCCACAGGACCATATGGCTACACCTTC. V gene TRBV5-1 combines with J gene TRBJ1-2; perhaps TRBD1 as D (5 bases). The CDR3 is made up of 14 amino acids. CDR1 and CDR2 (germline): SGHRS, YFSETQ. V lost 0 bases to trimming and J lost 5 bases, with 11 bases between them.

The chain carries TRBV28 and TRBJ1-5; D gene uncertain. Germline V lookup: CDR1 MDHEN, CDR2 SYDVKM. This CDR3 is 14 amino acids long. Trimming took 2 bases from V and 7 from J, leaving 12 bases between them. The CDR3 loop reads CASSLERVGQPQHF. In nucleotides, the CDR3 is TGTGCCAGCAGTTTAGAGAGGGTTGGGCAGCCCCAGCATTTT.

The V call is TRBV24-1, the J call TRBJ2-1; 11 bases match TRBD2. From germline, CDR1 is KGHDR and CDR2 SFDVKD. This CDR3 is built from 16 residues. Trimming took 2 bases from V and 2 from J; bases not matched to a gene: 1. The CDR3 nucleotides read TGTGCCACCAGTGATTCTAGCGGGGGGCCCTACAATGAGCAGTTCTTC. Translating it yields CATSDSSGGPYNEQFF.

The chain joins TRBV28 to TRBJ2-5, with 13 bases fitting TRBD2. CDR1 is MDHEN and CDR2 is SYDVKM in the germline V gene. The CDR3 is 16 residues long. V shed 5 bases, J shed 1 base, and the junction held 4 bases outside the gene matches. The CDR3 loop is CASSIGTSGAQETQYF. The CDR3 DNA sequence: TGTGCCAGCAGTATAGGGACTAGCGGGGCCCAAGAGACCCAGTACTTC.

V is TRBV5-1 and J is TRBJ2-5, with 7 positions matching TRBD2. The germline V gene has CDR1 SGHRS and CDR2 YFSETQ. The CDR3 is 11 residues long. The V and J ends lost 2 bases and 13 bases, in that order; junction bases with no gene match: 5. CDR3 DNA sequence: TGCGCCAGCAGCTTCGGACTAGAAAGGTACTTC. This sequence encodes CASSFGLERYF.

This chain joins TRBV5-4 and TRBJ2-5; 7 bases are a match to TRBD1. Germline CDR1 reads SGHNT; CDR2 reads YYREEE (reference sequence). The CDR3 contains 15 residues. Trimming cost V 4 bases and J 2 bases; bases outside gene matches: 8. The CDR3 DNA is TGTGCCAGCAGCGAATCCGGGACAGTACAAGAGACCCAGTACTTC. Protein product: CASSESGTVQETQYF. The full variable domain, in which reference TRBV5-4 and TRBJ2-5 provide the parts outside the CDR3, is ETGVTQSPTHLIKTRGQQVTLRCSSQSGHNTVSWYQQALGQGPQFIFQYYREEENGRGNFPPRFSGLQFPNYSSELNVNALELDDSALYLCASSESGTVQETQYFGPGTRLLVL.

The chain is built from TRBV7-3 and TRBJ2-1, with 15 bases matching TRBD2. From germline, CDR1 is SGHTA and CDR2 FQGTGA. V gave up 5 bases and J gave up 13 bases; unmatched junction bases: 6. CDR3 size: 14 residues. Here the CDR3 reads CASSPGLAGGPQFF. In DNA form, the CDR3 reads TGTGCCAGCAGCCCGGGACTAGCGGGAGGTCCCCAGTTCTTC.